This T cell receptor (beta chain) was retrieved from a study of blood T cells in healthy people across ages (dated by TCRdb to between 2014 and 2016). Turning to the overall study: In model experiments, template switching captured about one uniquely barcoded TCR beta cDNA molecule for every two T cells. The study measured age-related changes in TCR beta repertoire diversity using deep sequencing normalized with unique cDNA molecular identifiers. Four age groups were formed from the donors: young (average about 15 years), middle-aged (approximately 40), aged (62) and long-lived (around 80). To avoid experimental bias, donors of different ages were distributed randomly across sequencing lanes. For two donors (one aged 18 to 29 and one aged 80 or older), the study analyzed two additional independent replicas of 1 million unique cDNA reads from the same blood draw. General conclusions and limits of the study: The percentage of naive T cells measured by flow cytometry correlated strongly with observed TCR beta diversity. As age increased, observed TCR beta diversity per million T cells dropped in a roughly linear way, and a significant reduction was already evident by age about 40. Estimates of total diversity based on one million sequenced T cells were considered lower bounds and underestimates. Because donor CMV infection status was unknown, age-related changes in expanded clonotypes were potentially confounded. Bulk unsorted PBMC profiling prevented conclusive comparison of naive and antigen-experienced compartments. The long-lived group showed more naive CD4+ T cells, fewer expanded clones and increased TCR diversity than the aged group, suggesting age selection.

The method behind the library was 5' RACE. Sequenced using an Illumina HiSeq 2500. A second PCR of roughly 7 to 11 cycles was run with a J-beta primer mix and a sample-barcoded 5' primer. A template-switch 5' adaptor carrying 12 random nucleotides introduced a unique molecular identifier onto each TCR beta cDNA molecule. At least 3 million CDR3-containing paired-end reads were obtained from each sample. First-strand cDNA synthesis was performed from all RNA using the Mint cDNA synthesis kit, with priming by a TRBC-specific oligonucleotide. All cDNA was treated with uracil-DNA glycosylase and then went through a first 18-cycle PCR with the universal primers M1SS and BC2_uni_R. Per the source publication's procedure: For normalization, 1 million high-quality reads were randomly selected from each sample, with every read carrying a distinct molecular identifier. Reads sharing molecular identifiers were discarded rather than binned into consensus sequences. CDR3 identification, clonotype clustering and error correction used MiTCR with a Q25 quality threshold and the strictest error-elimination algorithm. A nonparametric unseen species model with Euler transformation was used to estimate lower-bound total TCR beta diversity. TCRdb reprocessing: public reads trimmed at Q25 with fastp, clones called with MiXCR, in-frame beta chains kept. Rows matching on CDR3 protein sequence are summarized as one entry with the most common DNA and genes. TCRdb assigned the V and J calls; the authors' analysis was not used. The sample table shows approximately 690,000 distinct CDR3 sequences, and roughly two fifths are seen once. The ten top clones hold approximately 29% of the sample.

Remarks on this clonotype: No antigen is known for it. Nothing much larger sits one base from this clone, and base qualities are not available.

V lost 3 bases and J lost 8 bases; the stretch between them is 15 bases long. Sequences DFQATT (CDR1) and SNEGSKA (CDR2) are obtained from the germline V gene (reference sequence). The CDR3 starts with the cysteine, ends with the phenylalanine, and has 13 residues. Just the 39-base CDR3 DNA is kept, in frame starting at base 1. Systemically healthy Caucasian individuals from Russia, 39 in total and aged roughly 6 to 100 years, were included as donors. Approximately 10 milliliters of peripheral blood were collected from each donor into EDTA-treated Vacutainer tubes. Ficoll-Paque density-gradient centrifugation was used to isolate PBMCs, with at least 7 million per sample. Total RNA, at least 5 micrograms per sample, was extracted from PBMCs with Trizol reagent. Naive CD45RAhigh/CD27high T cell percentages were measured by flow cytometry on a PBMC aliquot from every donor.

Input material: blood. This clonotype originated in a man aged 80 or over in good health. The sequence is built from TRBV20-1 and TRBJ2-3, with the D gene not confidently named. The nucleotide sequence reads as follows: TGCAGTGCTAGGGGCCCGGTGGCGGTTACGCAGTATTTT. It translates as CSARGPVAVTQYF.